These 29 T cell receptor beta chains were sequenced from one sample in a study of T cell responses to AZD1222 COVID-19 vaccine. TCRdb keeps only in-frame clones here, not all; method: immunoSEQ multiplex PCR. The profile shows 200,000 to 300,000 clones, approximately 95% of them singletons. Sequencing was performed on peripheral blood, taken on day 0 of AZD1222 vaccination. The receptors come from an adult in good health.

The V gene is TRBV7-9, the J gene TRBJ1-2, with D unresolved. This CDR3 is built from 13 residues. Germline V gene data show CDR1 as SEHNR and CDR2 as FQNEAQ (reference sequence). V was pared by 5 bases and J by 7 bases, with 14 bases between. CDR3 protein: CASSNGLSGGYTF. CDR3 coding DNA: TGTGCCAGCAGCAACGGCCTCTCGGGTGGCTACACCTTC. Looking up the rest from reference TRBV7-9 and TRBJ1-2 gives the full variable domain: DTGVSQNPRHKITKRGQNVTFRCDPISEHNRLYWYRQTLGQGPEFLTYFQNEAQLEKSRLLSDRFSAERPKGSFSTLEIQRTEQGDSAMYLCASSNGLSGGYTFGSGTRLTVV.

V usage is TRBV7-8 and J usage is TRBJ1-5, with D hard to call. The germline V gene encodes CDR1 SGHVS and CDR2 FQNEAQ. V was clipped by 5 bases and J by 0 bases, with 14 bases between them. This CDR3 has 16 amino acids. CDR3 sequence reads: CASSPRRTASNQPQHF. CDR3 in DNA: TGTGCCAGCAGCCCCCGCCGCACAGCTAGCAATCAGCCCCAGCATTTT.

J is TRBJ2-7 and V is TRBV2, with D maybe TRBD1 (6 bases). Trimming stripped 5 bases from V and 2 bases from J, with 13 bases between. In germline, CDR1 is SNHLY, CDR2 FYNNEI. This CDR3 is built from 14 residues. CDR3 coding DNA: TGTGCCAGCAGTAGTACAGGGATGGCCTACGAGCAGTACTTC. It is translated as CASSSTGMAYEQYF.

The J gene is TRBJ1-2, the V gene TRBV20-1; D is ambiguous. Germline CDR1 reads DFQATT; CDR2 reads SNEGSKA (reference sequence). This CDR3 has 11 residues. Trimming shortened V by 2 bases and J by 6 bases, and 7 bases separated the two germline ends. The CDR3 sequence is CSARSGDGYTF. The CDR3 DNA is TGCAGTGCTAGATCCGGGGATGGCTACACCTTC.

The V and J genes are TRBV4-2 and TRBJ1-1; 8 positions match TRBD1. Trimming at V came to 0 bases and at J to 3 bases, leaving 3 bases not matched to a gene. The CDR3 extends over 15 amino acids. Germline CDR1 is LGHNA and CDR2 is YNFKEQ. The CDR3 loop is CASSQDQGADTEAFF. The CDR3 nucleotides read TGTGCCAGCAGCCAAGACCAGGGGGCGGACACTGAAGCTTTCTTT.

The gene calls are TRBV27 and TRBJ2-2, with TRBD2 matching over 8 bases. The CDR3 contains 15 residues. V dropped 5 bases and J dropped 6; count of bases not matched to a gene: 8. CDR1 and CDR2 from the germline V gene are MNHEY and SMNVEV (reference sequence). The CDR3 region has the DNA TGTGCCAGCAGTGCCCCGGGACTAGATCCCGGGGAGCTGTTTTTT. Residues: CASSAPGLDPGELFF.

The chain carries TRBV5-5 and TRBJ1-2; D call uncertain. The CDR3 runs to 14 residues. In germline, CDR1 is SGHKS, CDR2 YYEKEE (reference sequence). Deletions cut 0 bases from V and 6 bases from J, with 12 bases between. The CDR3 is CASSLASIFNGYTF. The CDR3 nucleotides are TGTGCCAGCAGCTTGGCTTCGATATTCAATGGCTACACCTTC. Based on the CDR3 plus reference TRBV5-5 and TRBJ1-2, the full variable domain is DAGVTQSPTHLIKTRGQQVTLRCSPISGHKSVSWYQQVLGQGPQFIFQYYEKEERGRGNFPDRFSARQFPNYSSELNVNALLLGDSALYLCASSLASIFNGYTFGSGTRLTVV.

J is TRBJ2-1 and V is TRBV7-3; D possibly corresponds to TRBD2 (5 bases). CDR1 is SGHTA, CDR2 FQGTGA, per germline. V was pared by 6 bases and J by 0 bases, with 12 bases between. The CDR3 runs to 15 residues. CDR3 sequence: CASRMGSSSYNEQFF. The CDR3 coding sequence is TGTGCCAGCAGAATGGGGAGCAGCTCCTACAATGAGCAGTTCTTC.

The chain carries TRBV20-1 and TRBJ1-5; D is undetermined. The germline V and J ends were trimmed by 3 bases and 3 bases, with 12 bases remaining between them. This CDR3 has 14 residues. In germline, CDR1 is DFQATT, CDR2 SNEGSKA (reference sequence). CDR3 sequence: CSASGRYPNQPQHF. The CDR3 bases are TGCAGTGCTAGTGGGAGATATCCCAATCAGCCCCAGCATTTT.

CDR3 residues: CASSGGLRGYTF. CDR3 bases: TGTGCCAGCAGCGGCGGGCTTCGTGGCTACACCTTC. This rearrangement joins TRBV28 to TRBJ1-2, with D uncertain. Germline CDR1 is MDHEN and CDR2 is SYDVKM. The CDR3 spans 12 residues. Trimming left V 6 bases short and J 7 bases short, with 12 bases between.

The chain links TRBV28 to TRBJ1-6; tentative D call: TRBD1 (5 bases). The CDR3 is 15 amino acids. Germline assignment: CDR1 MDHEN and CDR2 SYDVKM. V was cut by 3 bases and J by 9 bases, with 15 bases left in between. The CDR3 here is CASSFRGFGGSPLHF. DNA of the CDR3: TGTGCCAGCAGTTTCCGGGGGTTTGGTGGTTCACCCCTCCACTTT.

The V and J genes are TRBV20-1 and TRBJ1-1; D is perhaps TRBD1 (6 bases). Germline V gene lookup returns CDR1 DFQATT and CDR2 SNEGSKA (reference sequence). Trimming stripped 6 bases from V and 10 bases from J, with 15 bases between. This CDR3 is 11 amino acids long. In DNA, the CDR3 is TGCAGTGCCACAGGGTTAGTCGGAGCTTTCTTT. Its protein is CSATGLVGAFF.

This chain connects TRBV4-3 to TRBJ1-6; 9 bases line up with TRBD1. This CDR3 is 15 amino acids long. Germline trimming cut 1 base from V and 10 bases from J; bases unmatched to any gene: 5. In germline, CDR1 is LGHNA, CDR2 YSLEER. In DNA, the CDR3 is TGCGCCAGCAGCCAAGGGTGGACAGGGGCGTCACCCCTCCACTTT. Its translation is CASSQGWTGASPLHF.

This clone was found once. The rearrangement uses TRBV7-9 and TRBJ1-1; tentatively, D is TRBD1 (5 bases). This CDR3 is 15 amino acids long. Germline V gene sequence: CDR1 SEHNR, CDR2 FQNEAQ (reference sequence). V was clipped by 6 bases and J by 0 bases, with 14 bases between them. CDR3 sequence reads: CASSATTVMNTEAFF. The DNA for the CDR3 is TGTGCCAGCAGTGCCACGACAGTAATGAACACTGAAGCTTTCTTT.

The chain has TRBV28 and TRBJ1-6; D may be TRBD1 (5 bases). The V end was cut by 6 bases, the J end by 7 bases, with 19 bases between. Germline V CDR1 and CDR2: MDHEN, SYDVKM. This CDR3 is 16 amino acids long. DNA for the CDR3: TGTGCCAGCAGCCCACGGAGGGGCCAAGGGAATTCACCCCTCCACTTT. As protein: CASSPRRGQGNSPLHF.

The J gene is TRBJ1-2, the V gene TRBV2; D is ambiguous. CDR1 SNHLY and CDR2 FYNNEI come from the germline V gene. The CDR3 has 15 amino acids. Trimming took 5 bases from V and 4 from J, leaving 17 bases between them. The chain's CDR3 is CASSRPDRTIYGYTF. CDR3 DNA sequence: TGTGCCAGCAGTAGACCGGACCGGACGATCTATGGCTACACCTTC.

The rearrangement links TRBV4-1 to TRBJ1-5; D gene unclear. This CDR3 has 16 residues. Germline CDR1 reads MGHRA; CDR2 reads YSYEKL. The V end lost 4 bases, the J end lost 4 bases, and 17 bases lay between the germline ends. The CDR3 region has the DNA TGCGCCAGCAGCCTCACGGCTACCCGTGCTAATCAGCCCCAGCATTTT. This encodes CASSLTATRANQPQHF.

This chain joins TRBV9 and TRBJ2-2; 8 bases agree with TRBD2. The CDR3 sequence is 14 residues long. Germline CDR1 SGDLS, CDR2 YYNGEE. J lost 6 bases, V lost 5 bases, and 6 bases had no gene match. CDR3 sequence (DNA): TGTGCCAGCAGGAGCGGGAGTGGGGCCGGGGAGCTGTTTTTT. Residues: CASRSGSGAGELFF.

The chain couples TRBV7-9 to TRBJ2-1, with no clear D. Deletions cut 5 bases from V and 8 bases from J, with 7 bases between. Germline CDR1 is SEHNR and CDR2 is FQNEAQ (reference sequence). This CDR3 has 11 residues. DNA for the CDR3: TGTGCCAGCAGCCAGTACCATGAGCAGTTCTTC. Its translation: CASSQYHEQFF.

This clone was detected once. The genes are TRBV29-1 and TRBJ2-7; 13 positions agree with TRBD2. Germline assignment: CDR1 SQVTM and CDR2 ANQGSEA. The CDR3 covers 17 residues. J was trimmed by 1 base and V by 5 bases; bases with no gene match: 11. The CDR3 spells CSVSHRTTSGRSYEQYF. DNA for the CDR3: TGCAGCGTTTCGCATCGTACGACTAGCGGGAGGTCCTACGAGCAGTACTTC.

The CDR3 sequence is CASSFSGETQYF. The DNA for the CDR3 is TGCGCCAGCAGCTTTTCAGGGGAGACCCAGTACTTC. The genes are TRBV5-1 and TRBJ2-5, with a tentative D call TRBD1 (5 bases). Germline V gives CDR1 SGHRS, CDR2 YFSETQ. The CDR3 is 12 amino acids. Trimming left V 2 bases short and J 5 bases short, with 7 bases between.

This clone was detected only once. The chain carries TRBV5-5 and TRBJ2-2; 7 bases are a match to TRBD1. V shed 4 bases and J 3 bases; nucleotides not matched to a gene: 6. From germline, CDR1 is SGHKS and CDR2 YYEKEE (reference sequence). CDR3 length: 15 residues. The CDR3 DNA sequence: TGTGCCAGCAGCCTGACAGGGTTATACACCGGGGAGCTGTTTTTT. Translating gives CASSLTGLYTGELFF.

The rearrangement joins TRBV3-1 (or the pseudogene TRBV3-2) to TRBJ2-7; maybe TRBD1 (5 bases). The CDR3 has 14 amino acids. Germline V lookup: CDR1 LGHDT, CDR2 YNNKEL (reference sequence). Trimming shortened V by 3 bases and J by 2 bases, and 11 bases separated the two germline ends. This CDR3 is CASSHSQGPYEQYF. The CDR3 bases are TGTGCCAGCAGCCATTCCCAGGGTCCCTACGAGCAGTACTTC.

The chain recombines TRBV19 with TRBJ2-5, with D tentatively TRBD2 (5 bases). The germline CDR1 and CDR2 sequences are LNHDA and SQIVND (reference sequence). The length of the CDR3 is 15 residues. The V end lost 8 bases, the J end lost 0 bases, and 16 bases lay between the germline ends. CDR3 nucleotides: TGTGCCAGTCAACCCAGAGGGTGGTACCAAGAGACCCAGTACTTC. It translates to CASQPRGWYQETQYF.

The rearrangement links TRBV3-1 (or the pseudogene TRBV3-2) to TRBJ2-3; 8 nucleotides agree with TRBD2. V was pared by 5 bases and J by 0 bases, with 4 bases of the junction left unmatched. This CDR3 has 15 residues. Per germline, CDR1 LGHDT and CDR2 YNNKEL (reference sequence). DNA for the CDR3: TGTGCCAGCAGCTACCGGGGGGGGAGCACAGATACGCAGTATTTT. This translates into CASSYRGGSTDTQYF.

The V call is TRBV5-6, the J call TRBJ2-3; 12 bases agree with TRBD2. CDR3 length: 17 residues. In germline, CDR1 is SGHDT, CDR2 YYEEEE. V lost 3 bases and J lost 5; bases outside the gene matches: 10. This chain's CDR3 is CASSWGLAGGPGDTQYF. The CDR3 nucleotides are TGTGCCAGCAGCTGGGGCCTAGCGGGAGGGCCCGGAGATACGCAGTATTTT.

The chain employs TRBV10-3 and TRBJ2-1; 8 nucleotides line up with TRBD2. V was pared by 8 bases and J by 7 bases, with 13 bases of the junction left unmatched. The germline CDR1 and CDR2 sequences are ENHRY and SYGVKD. The CDR3 runs 15 residues. The CDR3 coding sequence is TGTGCCATCCAACCGGGACTAGAGTCTCTAAATGAGCAGTTCTTC. Translation: CAIQPGLESLNEQFF.

This clone showed up just once. V is TRBV6-4 and J is TRBJ2-7; the D gene could be TRBD1 or TRBD2 (5 bases each). Deletions cut 0 bases from V and 3 bases from J, with 12 bases between. CDR3 size: 15 residues. Germline V lookup: CDR1 MRHNA, CDR2 SNTAGT. DNA for the CDR3: TGTGCCAGCAGTGACTCGAGTGGGGGTGACTACGAGCAGTACTTC. Amino acids: CASSDSSGGDYEQYF.

This sequence joins TRBV2 and TRBJ1-5; 9 bases fit TRBD1. Germline V lookup: CDR1 SNHLY, CDR2 FYNNEI. The length of the CDR3 is 15 residues. V lost 6 bases and J lost 3; bases outside the gene matches: 6. The DNA for the CDR3 is TGTGCCAGCAGAAAGGACAGGGGTTACAATCAGCCCCAGCATTTT. Translation: CASRKDRGYNQPQHF. The full variable domain, rest sourced from reference TRBV2 and TRBJ1-5, is EPEVTQTPSHQVTQMGQEVILRCVPISNHLYFYWYRQILGQKVEFLVSFYNNEISEKSEIFDDQFSVERPDGSNFTLKIRSTKLEDSAMYFCASRKDRGYNQPQHFGDGTRLSIL.